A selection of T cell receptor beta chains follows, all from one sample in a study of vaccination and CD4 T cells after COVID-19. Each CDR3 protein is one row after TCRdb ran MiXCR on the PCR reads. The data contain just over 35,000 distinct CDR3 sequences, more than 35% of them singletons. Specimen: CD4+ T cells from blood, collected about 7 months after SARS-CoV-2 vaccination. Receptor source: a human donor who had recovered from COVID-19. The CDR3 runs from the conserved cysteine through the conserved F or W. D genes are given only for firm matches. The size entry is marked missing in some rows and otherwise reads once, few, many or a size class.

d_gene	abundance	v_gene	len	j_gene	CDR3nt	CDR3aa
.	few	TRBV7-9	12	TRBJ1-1	TGTGCCAGCAGCCCGGGTTACACTGAAGCTTTCTTT	CASSPGYTEAFF
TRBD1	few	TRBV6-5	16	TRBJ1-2	TGTGCCAGCAGTTCTTGGGACAGGGGATATGGTAATGGCTACACCTTC	CASSSWDRGYGNGYTF
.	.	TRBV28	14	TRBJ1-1	TGTGCCAGCAGTTTATCTGGGGTCGGCACTGAAGCTTTCTTT	CASSLSGVGTEAFF
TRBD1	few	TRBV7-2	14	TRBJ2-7	TGTGCCAGCAGCCGAGACAGGGCCTCCTACGAGCAGTACTTC	CASSRDRASYEQYF
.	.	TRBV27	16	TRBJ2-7	TGTGCCAGCAGTGCTACCCCTGGGGCTATATCCTACGAGCAGTACTTC	CASSATPGAISYEQYF
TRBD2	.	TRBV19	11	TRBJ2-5	TGTACTAGGACTAGCCAAGAGACCCAGTACTTC	CTRTSQETQYF
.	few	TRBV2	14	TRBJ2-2	TGTGCCAGCATAAAGTCCCTGGGAGACGGGGAGCTGTTTTTT	CASIKSLGDGELFF
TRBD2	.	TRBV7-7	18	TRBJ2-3	TGTGCTAGCAGCCCCTCCCTACTAGCGGGAGACCCTACAGATACGCAGTATTTT	CASSPSLLAGDPTDTQYF
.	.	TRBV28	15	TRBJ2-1	TGTGCCAGCAGTTTAGCGACGGAGGACTGGGGTGAGCAGTTCTTC	CASSLATEDWGEQFF
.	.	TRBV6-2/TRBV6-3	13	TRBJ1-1	TGTGCCAGCAGTTACCCAGGGTCCTCCGAAGCTTTCTTT	CASSYPGSSEAFF
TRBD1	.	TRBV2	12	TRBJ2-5	TGTGCCAGCGCCAGGGGGCAAGAGACCCAGTACTTC	CASARGQETQYF
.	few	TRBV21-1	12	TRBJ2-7	TGTGCCAGCTCCACTCCCTCCTACGAGCAGTACTTC	CASSTPSYEQYF
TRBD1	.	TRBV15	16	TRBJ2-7	TGTGCCACCAGCAGAGACCCGGGACAGGGTACCTACGAGCAGTACTTC	CATSRDPGQGTYEQYF
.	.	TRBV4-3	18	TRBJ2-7	TGCGCCAGCAGCCAAGACCAGTCGGGCGGCGGGAAATCCTACGAGCAGTACTTC	CASSQDQSGGGKSYEQYF
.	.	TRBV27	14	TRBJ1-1	TGTGCCAGCAGTTCCCTTGGCGGGAACACTGAAGCTTTCTTT	CASSSLGGNTEAFF
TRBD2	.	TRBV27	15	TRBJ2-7	TGTGCCAGCAGTTTATTTGGCCGGGAGGGCTACGAGCAGTACTTC	CASSLFGREGYEQYF
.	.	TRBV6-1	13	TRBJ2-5	TGTGCCAGCAGTGAAAATGGGGTGGAGACCCAGTACTTC	CASSENGVETQYF
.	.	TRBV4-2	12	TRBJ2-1	TGTGCCAGCAGCCAAGTGGATAGTGAGCAGTTCTTC	CASSQVDSEQFF
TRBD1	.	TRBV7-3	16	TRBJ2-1	TGTGCCAGCAGCTTAACGTCAGGGGGCTCCTACAATGAGCAGTTCTTC	CASSLTSGGSYNEQFF
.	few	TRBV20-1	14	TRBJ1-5	TGCAGTGCTAGAGATTATGAGTTCAATCAGCCCCAGCATTTT	CSARDYEFNQPQHF
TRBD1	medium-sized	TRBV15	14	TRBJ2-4	TGTGCCACCAGCCTAGGGGGCGTGTTATTGGGTCAGTACTTC	CATSLGGVLLGQYF
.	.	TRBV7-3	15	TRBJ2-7	TGTGCCAGCAGCTTAAACGGTCCGGGTATGGGCGAGCAGTACTTC	CASSLNGPGMGEQYF
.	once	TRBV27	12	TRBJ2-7	TGTGCCAGCAGTGCAGGGGGGTACGAGCAGTACTTC	CASSAGGYEQYF
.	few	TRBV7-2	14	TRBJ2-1	TGTGCCAGCAGCTTAGCAGCGCGAGGCAATGAGCAGTTCTTC	CASSLAARGNEQFF
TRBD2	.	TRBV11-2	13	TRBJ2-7	TGTGCCAGCAGCTTAGATGGGGGTGGGAGGGTCTTATTC	CASSLDGGGRVLF
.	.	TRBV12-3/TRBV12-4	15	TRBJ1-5	TGTGCCAGCAGTTTTATCGGTAATGGCAATCAGCCCCAGCATTTT	CASSFIGNGNQPQHF
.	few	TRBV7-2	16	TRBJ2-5	TGTGCCAGCAGCTTAAATACTGGCAGGGACGGGAAGACCCAGTACTTC	CASSLNTGRDGKTQYF
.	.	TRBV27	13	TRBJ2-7	TGTGCCAGCAGTTTAGGTCGGTCCTACGAGCAGTACTTC	CASSLGRSYEQYF
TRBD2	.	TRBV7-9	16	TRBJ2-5	TGTGCCAGCAGCGCTTCTAGGGGACTAGCTGGGGAGACCCAGTACTTC	CASSASRGLAGETQYF
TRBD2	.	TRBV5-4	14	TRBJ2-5	TGTGCCAGTAACCGGGGACTAGCGGAAGAGACCCAGTACTTC	CASNRGLAEETQYF
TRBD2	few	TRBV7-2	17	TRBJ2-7	TGTGCCAGCAGCTGGGGAGCGGGAAGGAGGGCGGCCTACGAGCAGTACTTC	CASSWGAGRRAAYEQYF
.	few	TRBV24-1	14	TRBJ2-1	TGTGCCACCAACAAAGTAGGGGGATCGGATGAGCAGTTCTTC	CATNKVGGSDEQFF
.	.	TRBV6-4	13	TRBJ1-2	TGTGCCAGCAACTTGACAGTGGGCTATGGCTACACCTTC	CASNLTVGYGYTF
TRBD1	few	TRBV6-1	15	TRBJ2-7	TGTGCCAGCAGTGAAGCTGGGACAGGGGGCTACGAGCAGTACTTC	CASSEAGTGGYEQYF
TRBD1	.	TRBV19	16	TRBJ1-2	TGTGCCAGTAGTATTGGAGGGACCGACAGGGGGAATGGCTACACCTTC	CASSIGGTDRGNGYTF
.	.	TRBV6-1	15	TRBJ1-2	TGTGCCAGCAGTGAAGTATGGGGGCCTAACTATGGCTACACCTTC	CASSEVWGPNYGYTF
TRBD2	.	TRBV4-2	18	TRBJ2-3	TGTGCCAGCAGCCAAGAAAGCGTCCTAGCGGGAGGTTCGGATACGCAGTATTTT	CASSQESVLAGGSDTQYF
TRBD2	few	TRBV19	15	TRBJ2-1	TGTGCCAGTAGTATTTCTAGCGGGTGGGGCGATGAGCAGTTCTTC	CASSISSGWGDEQFF
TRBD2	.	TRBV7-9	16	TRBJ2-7	TGTGCCAGCAGCCCCATTAGAGGGAGGGGCGTCTACGAGCAGTACTTC	CASSPIRGRGVYEQYF
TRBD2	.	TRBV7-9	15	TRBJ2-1	TGTGCCAGCAGGCCAACTAGCGGGAGGTACAATGAGCAGTTCTTC	CASRPTSGRYNEQFF
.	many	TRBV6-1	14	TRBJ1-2	TGTGCCAGCAGCCCAGCGGTCTCTAACTATGGCTACACCTTC	CASSPAVSNYGYTF
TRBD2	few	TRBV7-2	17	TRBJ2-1	TGTGCCAGCAGCCCTTATAGCGGGAGGGGAAACTACAATGAGCAGTTCTTC	CASSPYSGRGNYNEQFF
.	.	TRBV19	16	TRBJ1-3	TGTGCCAGTAGTATGTGGACCGACATCTCTGGAAACACCATATATTTT	CASSMWTDISGNTIYF
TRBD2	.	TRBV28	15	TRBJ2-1	TGTGCCACCAAACGCACTAGCGGTTCCTACAATGAGCAGTTCTTC	CATKRTSGSYNEQFF
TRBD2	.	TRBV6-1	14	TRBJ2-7	TGTGCCAGCAGTCCAGGGACTAGCTACTACGAGCAGTACTTC	CASSPGTSYYEQYF
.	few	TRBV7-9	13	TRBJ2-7	TGTGCCAGCAGCTTAGCGCGTCTGGACGGGCAGTACTTC	CASSLARLDGQYF
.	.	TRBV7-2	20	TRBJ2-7	.	CASSFYICSAETESAYEQYF
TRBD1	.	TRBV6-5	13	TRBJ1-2	TGTGCCAGCAGTTCTCTCGGACAGGATGGCTACACCTTC	CASSSLGQDGYTF
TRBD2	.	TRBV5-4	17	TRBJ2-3	TGTGCCAGCAGCCAAACTCTGACTAGCGGGAGTGGAGATACGCAGTATTTT	CASSQTLTSGSGDTQYF
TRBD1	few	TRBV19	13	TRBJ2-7	TGTGCCAGTAGGGAGGATCACAGGGGGGAGCAGTACTTC	CASREDHRGEQYF
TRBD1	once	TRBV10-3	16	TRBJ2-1	TGTGCCATCAGTGAGCCAGGACAGGGTACCTACAATGAGCAGTTCTTC	CAISEPGQGTYNEQFF